This TCR beta chain was identified in a study of blood T cell repertoires in COVID-19 (dated by TCRdb to 2020 to 2021). Describing the broader study: Samples covering the acute and convalescent phases of COVID-19 were provided by collaborators in the United States, Italy and Spain. A freely available public database, intended as a resource for researchers studying the immune response to SARS-CoV-2, is where the repertoires were released. Samples came from the ongoing ImmuneRACE study (first 160 participants) plus 1,254 subjects from 6 global collaborators. Sample metadata almost always included a de-identified subject ID, COVID-19 status, age in years and sex. The dataset comprised deeply sampled blood TCRbeta repertoires from subjects exposed to, actively infected with, or recovered from COVID-19. The prospective study material was composed of cDNA or gDNA derived from T cells, B-cell-depleted T cells, or PBMCs. HLA class I and class II types, where available, came from metadata supplied by the sample provider rather than from assay-based typing. General conclusions and limits of the study: Clinical and demographic metadata were provided uncurated, with the amount varying by source and participant.

Each collaborating institution followed its own protocols to collect whole blood in K2EDTA tubes. For TCRbeta analysis, collaborators shipped samples as frozen whole blood, isolated PBMCs, or DNA extracted from either of those sample types. The germline V gene (reference sequence) yields SGHNT for CDR1 and YYREEE for CDR2. From its cysteine to its phenylalanine, the CDR3 spans 15 amino acids. Only the CDR3 DNA is retained, 45 bases long and in frame from the first base. V is cut back by 3 bases and J by 5 bases, with 10 bases in the junction unmatched. TCRbeta CDR3 regions were amplified from genomic DNA using the immunoSEQ Assay, a bias-controlled multiplex PCR. Per the original workflow: Within the assay, amplification of reference gene primers was used to estimate how many nucleated cells each sample contained. To quantify the absolute abundance of each unique TCRbeta CDR3 rearrangement, sequence reads were collapsed and filtered. For each sample, productive Simpson clonality was calculated by taking the square root of Simpson's diversity index across productive rearrangements. TCRdb's version of the immuneACCESS table is confined to in-frame rearrangements and falls short of the full clone set. An unresolved V gene accounts for under half of the shortfall where checked; the remainder is of unknown origin. V and J calls and clone size are copied from that table; D and trimming were computed from the DNA. Recorded for this sample are 190,000 or so clones; approximately 85% of them occurred a single time. The ten most abundant clones make up 9.8% of the sample.

Remarks on this clone: It lacks a known antigen. Qualities for individual bases were not recorded, and no much larger clone is one base off.

The sample comprised peripheral blood. This sequence was found in a woman older than 75 with acute or convalescent COVID-19. The chain joins TRBV5-4 to TRBJ2-7; 8 nucleotides in the junction match TRBD2. The CDR3 sequence is CASSWGGRPGDEQYF. The nucleotide sequence is TGTGCCAGCAGCTGGGGCGGGAGGCCTGGTGACGAGCAGTACTTC.